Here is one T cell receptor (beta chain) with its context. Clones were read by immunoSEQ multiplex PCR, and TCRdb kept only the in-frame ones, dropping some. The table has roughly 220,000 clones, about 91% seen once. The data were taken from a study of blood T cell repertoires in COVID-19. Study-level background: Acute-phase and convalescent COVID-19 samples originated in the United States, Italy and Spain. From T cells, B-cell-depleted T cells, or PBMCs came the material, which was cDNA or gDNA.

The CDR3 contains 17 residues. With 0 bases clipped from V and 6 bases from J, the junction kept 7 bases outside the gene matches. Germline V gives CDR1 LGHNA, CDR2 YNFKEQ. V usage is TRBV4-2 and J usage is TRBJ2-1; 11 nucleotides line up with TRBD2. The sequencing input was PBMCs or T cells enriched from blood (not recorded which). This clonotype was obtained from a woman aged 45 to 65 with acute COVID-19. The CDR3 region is CASSQEPTSGSGNEQFF. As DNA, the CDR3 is TGTGCCAGCAGCCAAGAGCCTACTAGCGGGAGTGGCAATGAGCAGTTCTTC.